This T cell receptor (beta chain) was found in a study of CD8 T cells in cerebrospinal fluid in Alzheimer's disease (dated by TCRdb to the early 2020s). A note on the overall study: The study used two single-cell methods, plate-based nested PCR sequencing and droplet-based sequencing, to evaluate clonal expansion of CSF T cells. This study tested whether clonally expanded T cells could be found in cerebrospinal fluid from healthy elderly individuals and from patients with neurodegenerative disease. In the droplet-based CSF analysis comparing patients with controls, some ten healthy controls (10,876 cells) and some ten patients with MCI or Alzheimer's disease (around 10,000 cells) were included. The CSF gene-expression analysis, which included patients with Parkinson's disease, covered a total of roughly 25 samples.

The library was built by means of 10x single-cell sequencing. Profiling of CSF cells was done with 10X Genomics single-cell V(D)J and 5' gene-expression libraries. An Illumina NextSeq550 was used to sequence CSF single-cell TCR libraries. Processing in the source paper ran as follows. V(D)J reads were aligned to the vdj-GRCh38 alts ensemble 2.0.0 reference and processed with the Cell Ranger vdj pipeline. A clonotype was defined as a group of cell barcodes sharing the same set of productive CDR3 nucleotide sequences. To link clonality with transcriptional profiles, clonotype information was incorporated into Seurat v3.0 gene-expression metadata. Any CSF cell with more than 1,800 genes, more than 7,500 UMIs or more than 10% mitochondrial reads was removed. To identify TCRs with known antigen specificity, CDR3-beta sequences were compared against VDJdb. Clone sharing was examined by network analysis using the R package qgraph, in which only TCRs with complete alpha and beta chains were included. Based on TCRdb reprocessing of the reads, there is one entry per CDR3 protein sequence, and DNA is missing. These V and J calls derive from TCRdb rather than the authors' analysis. The sample's table lists a count of 1,500 to 2,000 distinct CDR3 sequences. The top ten constitute 6.2% of the sample.

All participants were free of acute infectious disease and in good physical condition. For droplet-based sequencing, live CSF cells were sorted using a live/dead marker. To pellet immune cells, CSF obtained by lumbar puncture was centrifuged at 300g. Each CSF sample was checked for red blood cells, and any sample showing blood contamination was excluded. CSF cells were cryopreserved by placing the cells in freezing medium, freezing the cells overnight at -80 degrees C, and then storing the cells in liquid nitrogen. Before analysis, CSF samples were stored for less than six months. The cysteine opens and the phenylalanine closes a CDR3 of 14 amino acids. No DNA sequence is on record. Sequences MNHEY (CDR1) and SVGEGT (CDR2) are obtained from the germline V gene. A count is missing, but by frequency this clonotype is medium-sized (0.01 to 0.1%). Its binding antigen is unknown. Overall results and qualifications from the work: The overall clonality comparison included only samples with detectable clones (11 healthy, 5 MCI, 5 AD, 6 PD). The EBV-specific clones were neither the most highly expanded clones nor enriched among patients. In pooled data, a highly expanded clone (at least 3% of TCRs) occurred in 1 of 10 healthy subjects versus 4 of 6 Alzheimer's patients. A higher percentage of TCRs was made up by the largest CSF clone in patients with MCI or Alzheimer's disease than in controls. It was cautioned by the authors that a causal link between EBV and Alzheimer's disease is not established by the detection of EBV-specific TCRs in CSF.

The sequence came from a human donor in good health. Sample: cerebrospinal fluid. The chain is assembled from TRBV6-2 or TRBV6-3 and TRBJ1-2; TCRdb selects TRBD1, and the lack of DNA leaves this call unchecked. The CDR3 sequence is CASSYADGTYGYTF.